This T cell receptor (beta chain) was recorded in a study of tissue T cells after allogeneic stem cell transplantation. TCRdb keeps only in-frame clones here, not all; method: immunoSEQ multiplex PCR. This sample has about 28,000 clones; 65% to 90% occur once, and the top ten carry roughly 3.5%. CDR3 size: 17 residues. From germline, CDR1 is SGHRS and CDR2 YFSETQ. J was trimmed by 4 bases and V by 4 bases; bases with no gene match: 8. The TCR was taken from a woman aged 18 to 49 who later had graft-versus-host disease after an allogeneic stem cell transplant. The chain recombines TRBV5-1 with TRBJ2-1; TRBD2 aligns across 13 bases. Specimen: blood, collected before transplantation. The CDR3 spells CASSLRLAGGTYNEQFF. The CDR3, as DNA: TGCGCCAGCAGCCTCAGACTAGCGGGAGGCACATACAATGAGCAGTTCTTC.